The rows below give T cell receptor beta chains drawn from one sample of a study of radiotherapy plus CTLA-4 blockade in lung cancer. Clones were read by immunoSEQ multiplex PCR, and TCRdb kept only the in-frame ones, dropping some. The sample comprises 90,000 to 100,000 clones, about four fifths of which are singletons, and around 25% rests with the top ten. Sequences were derived from peripheral blood, sampled from a patient treated with radiotherapy plus ipilimumab. The receptors originated from a human donor with non-small cell lung cancer that progressed on radiotherapy plus ipilimumab. Each CDR3 is given with its conserved first and last residue. Fields, in order: CDR3 DNA, CDR3 protein, V gene, clone size, J gene, D gene. D genes are given only for firm matches. Not every row has a clone size; where given, it reads once, few, many or a size class.

TGCGCCAGCAGTGAGGGGTTTTCTGGAAACACCATATATTTT | CASSEGFSGNTIYF | TRBV10-2 | few | TRBJ1-3 | .
TGTGCCAGCAGGGGGGACATATCCACCGGGGAGCTGTTTTTT | CASRGDISTGELFF | TRBV7-9 | . | TRBJ2-2 | .
TGCGCCAGCAGAAGCAGTTTCAATCAGCCCCAGCATTTT | CASRSSFNQPQHF | TRBV5-1 | . | TRBJ1-5 | .
TGTGCCAGCCGGTATTCGAGAGGGAACACAGATACGCAGTATTTT | CASRYSRGNTDTQYF | TRBV7-8 | few | TRBJ2-3 | .
TGTGCCAGCAGTTTATGGCAGAGGAATAGTATTGGGGAGACCCAGTACTTC | CASSLWQRNSIGETQYF | TRBV28 | . | TRBJ2-5 | .
TGTGCCAGCAGCTTAGTAGCGGGAGCCACCAATGAGCAGTTCTTC | CASSLVAGATNEQFF | TRBV7-2 | . | TRBJ2-1 | TRBD2
TGTGCCAGCAGTTTAGACCCGAGCTCCTACAATGAGCAGTTCTTC | CASSLDPSSYNEQFF | TRBV6-5 | . | TRBJ2-1 | .
TGCAGCGTCGGCTTTCGACTAGGACCCACCTACGAGCAGTACTTC | CSVGFRLGPTYEQYF | TRBV29-1 | . | TRBJ2-7 | .
TGTGCCAGCAGCTCCAAGAGGACTAGCGGGAGCCCCTACAATGAGCAGTTCTTC | CASSSKRTSGSPYNEQFF | TRBV7-3 | . | TRBJ2-1 | TRBD2
TGTGCCAGCAGTGAAGGTGTGTACCAAGAGACCCAGTACTTC | CASSEGVYQETQYF | TRBV2 | . | TRBJ2-5 | .
TGTGCCAGCAGCCCAGGGCAAGAGACCCAGTACTTC | CASSPGQETQYF | TRBV11-2 | . | TRBJ2-5 | .
TGTGCCAGCAGTGACCAGCGCAGGGGGCTCGGCTATGGCTACACCTTC | CASSDQRRGLGYGYTF | TRBV6-1 | . | TRBJ1-2 | TRBD1
TGTGCCAGCAGTTTGGGGCAGGGAAACGGGGAGCTGTTTTTT | CASSLGQGNGELFF | TRBV28 | . | TRBJ2-2 | .
TGCGCCAGCAGCCACCCGGGAGTTGGTAACGGGGAGCTGTTTTTT | CASSHPGVGNGELFF | TRBV4-1 | . | TRBJ2-2 | .
TGCAGCGTTGGGGGGCCCTACACCGGGGAGCTGTTTTTT | CSVGGPYTGELFF | TRBV29-1 | . | TRBJ2-2 | .
TGTGCCAGCAGTTACGGGGGTAGCAGCTCCTACGAGCAGTACTTC | CASSYGGSSSYEQYF | TRBV6-5 | few | TRBJ2-7 | .
TGTGCCAGTAGTATCGGGACAGGGTGGCAAGAGACCCAGTACTTC | CASSIGTGWQETQYF | TRBV19 | . | TRBJ2-5 | TRBD1
TGTGCCAGCAGTTTATGGGGGGAGCTGTTTTTT | CASSLWGELFF | TRBV27 | . | TRBJ2-2 | .
TGTGCCAGCAGCTTAGATCATCAGGGCCCAGATACGCAGTATTTT | CASSLDHQGPDTQYF | TRBV11-3 | . | TRBJ2-3 | .
TGTGCCAGCAGTCTAGACGCTAGCGCAGATACGCAGTATTTT | CASSLDASADTQYF | TRBV7-9 | . | TRBJ2-3 | .
TGTGCCAGTAGTATAGCCGTTCTAGCGGGCCCCTACAATGAGCAGTTCTTC | CASSIAVLAGPYNEQFF | TRBV19 | . | TRBJ2-1 | TRBD2
TGTGCCAGCAGCGAAGGCAGGGGGCGCGGGTATGGCTACACCTTC | CASSEGRGRGYGYTF | TRBV7-9 | . | TRBJ1-2 | TRBD1
TGCGCCAGCAGCGAAACAACAGCGTACCAAGAGACCCAGTACTTC | CASSETTAYQETQYF | TRBV5-1 | . | TRBJ2-5 | .
TGTGCCAGCAGCGAGAGACCCACGTCCTACAATGAGCAGTTCTTC | CASSERPTSYNEQFF | TRBV9 | . | TRBJ2-1 | .
TGTGCCAGCAGCGCAAATAACCACCCCACCGGGGAGCTGTTTTTT | CASSANNHPTGELFF | TRBV7-9 | . | TRBJ2-2 | .
TGTGCCAGCAGTGTCAATCCGGCCTTCCAGGCGAATGAGCAGTTCTTC | CASSVNPAFQANEQFF | TRBV27 | . | TRBJ2-1 | .
TGTGCCAGCAGCTTGAGAGGACAGGGGGGGAACATTCAGTACTTC | CASSLRGQGGNIQYF | TRBV5-6 | . | TRBJ2-4 | TRBD1
TGTGCCAGCAGCGTAGGGGTAGGGGCCAGCTCCTACAATGAGCAGTTCTTC | CASSVGVGASSYNEQFF | TRBV9 | . | TRBJ2-1 | .
TGTGCCAGCAGCCAAGACAGGGGGAGAGAAAAACTGTTTTTT | CASSQDRGREKLFF | TRBV4-2 | . | TRBJ1-4 | TRBD1
TGTGCCAGCAGCTTCTACAGTGGCTCTGGAAACACCATATATTTT | CASSFYSGSGNTIYF | TRBV13 | . | TRBJ1-3 | .
TGTGCCTTCCAAGACAGGTTAGGCATTCAGCCCCAGCATTTT | CAFQDRLGIQPQHF | TRBV30 | once | TRBJ1-5 | .
TGTGCCAGTAGTATAGCCGTCTCCGGGACTACCAAAAACATTCAGTACTTC | CASSIAVSGTTKNIQYF | TRBV19 | . | TRBJ2-4 | TRBD2